These T cell receptor beta chains were read from a single sample in a study of ipilimumab plus nivolumab after autologous stem cell transplantation. Generated by immunoSEQ multiplex PCR, the TCRdb table keeps only in-frame clones and is missing some. The top ten clones hold less than 20% of a sample with fewer than 10,000 clones, around 70% of them seen once. This specimen was PBMCs, taken in a trial of ipilimumab plus nivolumab as post-transplant consolidation. Receptor source: a female donor with multiple myeloma. Each CDR3 is given with its conserved first and last residue. D genes are given only for firm matches. Only part of the rows carry a size: once, few, many, or a class if the clone is expanded.

V gene: TRBV30
J gene: TRBJ2-3
clone size: once
D gene: -
CDR3 protein: CAKTITGGTDTQYF
CDR3 DNA: TGTGCCAAAACAATCACGGGGGGCACAGATACGCAGTATTTT

V gene: TRBV2
J gene: TRBJ2-7
clone size: -
D gene: TRBD1
CDR3 protein: CASSEVGVGTGSYEQYF
CDR3 DNA: TGTGCCAGCAGTGAAGTAGGGGTGGGGACAGGGTCCTACGAGCAGTACTTC

V gene: TRBV6-1
J gene: TRBJ1-2
clone size: -
D gene: -
CDR3 protein: CASWAGGGNYGYTF
CDR3 DNA: TGTGCCAGCTGGGCCGGGGGGGGTAACTATGGCTACACCTTC

V gene: TRBV4-1
J gene: TRBJ2-7
clone size: -
D gene: -
CDR3 protein: CASSLIPRGNYEQYF
CDR3 DNA: TGCGCCAGCAGCCTCATACCCAGGGGTAACTACGAGCAGTACTTC

V gene: TRBV10-3
J gene: TRBJ2-7
clone size: few
D gene: TRBD1
CDR3 protein: CATGTGEYEQYF
CDR3 DNA: TGTGCCACCGGGACAGGGGAATACGAGCAGTACTTC

V gene: TRBV29-1
J gene: TRBJ2-7
clone size: -
D gene: TRBD1
CDR3 protein: CSVADRDLPNEQYF
CDR3 DNA: TGCAGCGTTGCCGACAGGGATCTCCCTAACGAGCAGTACTTC

V gene: TRBV7-4
J gene: TRBJ2-3
clone size: -
D gene: -
CDR3 protein: CASSSSDTQYF
CDR3 DNA: TGTGCCAGCAGCTCATCTGATACGCAGTATTTT

V gene: TRBV5-3
J gene: TRBJ2-7
clone size: -
D gene: TRBD1
CDR3 protein: CASSRGTGSYEQYF
CDR3 DNA: TGTGCCAGCAGCCGCGGGACAGGGTCCTACGAGCAGTACTTC

V gene: TRBV29-1
J gene: TRBJ1-2
clone size: -
D gene: -
CDR3 protein: CSVNLPTAAGYTF
CDR3 DNA: TGCAGCGTTAATTTGCCAACTGCAGCAGGCTACACCTTC

V gene: TRBV28
J gene: TRBJ1-4
clone size: few
D gene: TRBD1
CDR3 protein: CASSSPGQGLFF
CDR3 DNA: TGTGCCAGCAGTTCCCCAGGACAGGGGCTGTTTTTT

V gene: TRBV6-6
J gene: TRBJ1-2
clone size: -
D gene: -
CDR3 protein: CASSSFYGYTF
CDR3 DNA: TGTGCCAGCAGTTCGTTCTATGGCTACACCTTC

V gene: TRBV5-1
J gene: TRBJ2-2
clone size: once
D gene: -
CDR3 protein: CASSLEGYANTGELFF
CDR3 DNA: TGCGCCAGCAGCTTGGAGGGATATGCGAACACCGGGGAGCTGTTTTTT

V gene: TRBV9
J gene: TRBJ1-2
clone size: few
D gene: -
CDR3 protein: CASSVTENYGYTF
CDR3 DNA: TGTGCCAGCAGCGTAACCGAAAACTATGGCTACACCTTC

V gene: TRBV27
J gene: TRBJ2-7
clone size: -
D gene: -
CDR3 protein: CASSHPSGEQYF
CDR3 DNA: TGTGCCAGCAGTCACCCCTCTGGCGAGCAGTACTTC

V gene: TRBV7-3
J gene: TRBJ2-1
clone size: few
D gene: -
CDR3 protein: CASSSSVDNEQFF
CDR3 DNA: TGTGCCAGCAGCTCCTCCGTGGACAATGAGCAGTTCTTC

V gene: TRBV19
J gene: TRBJ2-3
clone size: -
D gene: -
CDR3 protein: CASRARDGSGDTQYF
CDR3 DNA: TGTGCCAGTAGAGCCCGGGACGGCTCTGGAGATACGCAGTATTTT

V gene: TRBV19
J gene: TRBJ2-3
clone size: -
D gene: -
CDR3 protein: CASSTWDLQYF
CDR3 DNA: TGTGCCAGTAGTACATGGGACCTGCAGTATTTT

V gene: TRBV27
J gene: TRBJ2-1
clone size: -
D gene: TRBD2
CDR3 protein: CASQREGGEQFF
CDR3 DNA: TGTGCCAGTCAGCGGGAGGGAGGTGAGCAGTTCTTC

V gene: TRBV2
J gene: TRBJ2-1
clone size: once
D gene: -
CDR3 protein: CASRTGSSYNEQFF
CDR3 DNA: TGTGCCAGCAGAACAGGTAGCTCCTACAATGAGCAGTTCTTC

V gene: TRBV6-5
J gene: TRBJ1-5
clone size: -
D gene: -
CDR3 protein: CASGPWGQPQHF
CDR3 DNA: TGTGCCAGCGGCCCCTGGGGTCAGCCCCAGCATTTT

V gene: TRBV6-5
J gene: TRBJ1-2
clone size: once
D gene: TRBD1
CDR3 protein: CASSPGQGASYTF
CDR3 DNA: TGTGCCAGCAGTCCCGGACAGGGAGCAAGCTACACCTTC

V gene: TRBV5-1
J gene: TRBJ2-7
clone size: once
D gene: -
CDR3 protein: CASSLVGASDSNEQYF
CDR3 DNA: TGCGCCAGCAGCTTGGTCGGGGCCAGTGATTCCAACGAGCAGTACTTC

V gene: TRBV5-1
J gene: TRBJ2-1
clone size: -
D gene: TRBD2
CDR3 protein: CASRSGLAGAGEQFF
CDR3 DNA: TGCGCCAGCAGGTCGGGACTAGCGGGAGCTGGTGAGCAGTTCTTC

V gene: TRBV19
J gene: TRBJ2-3
clone size: -
D gene: -
CDR3 protein: CASRDPGGTDTQYF
CDR3 DNA: TGTGCCAGTAGGGACCCCGGGGGCACAGATACGCAGTATTTT

V gene: TRBV7-8
J gene: TRBJ2-2
clone size: -
D gene: TRBD2
CDR3 protein: CASSSVGVLAGVSPGELFF
CDR3 DNA: TGTGCCAGCAGCTCCGTGGGGGTTCTAGCGGGAGTTAGTCCCGGGGAGCTGTTTTTT

V gene: TRBV7-2
J gene: TRBJ1-2
clone size: -
D gene: -
CDR3 protein: CASSQDSRIGYTF
CDR3 DNA: TGTGCCAGCAGCCAGGACAGCAGAATTGGCTACACCTTC

V gene: TRBV28
J gene: TRBJ2-3
clone size: -
D gene: TRBD1
CDR3 protein: CASSLYGQGGTDTQYF
CDR3 DNA: TGTGCCAGCAGTCTATACGGACAGGGGGGCACAGATACGCAGTATTTT

V gene: TRBV10-3
J gene: TRBJ1-2
clone size: -
D gene: -
CDR3 protein: CAISGSDGRYGYTF
CDR3 DNA: TGTGCCATCAGTGGATCGGACGGACGCTATGGCTACACCTTC

V gene: TRBV27
J gene: TRBJ1-5
clone size: medium-sized
D gene: -
CDR3 protein: CASSGPNQPQHF
CDR3 DNA: TGTGCCAGCAGTGGCCCTAATCAGCCCCAGCATTTT

V gene: TRBV6-1
J gene: TRBJ2-5
clone size: -
D gene: -
CDR3 protein: CASSELRDGTQYF
CDR3 DNA: TGTGCCAGCAGTGAACTCAGGGACGGGACCCAGTACTTC

V gene: TRBV14
J gene: TRBJ1-1
clone size: -
D gene: -
CDR3 protein: CASSLLMNTEAFF
CDR3 DNA: TGTGCCAGCAGCCTTCTCATGAACACTGAAGCTTTCTTT

V gene: TRBV4-3
J gene: TRBJ1-3
clone size: medium-sized
D gene: -
CDR3 protein: CASSQDLPRSSGNTIYF
CDR3 DNA: TGCGCCAGCAGCCAAGATCTCCCCCGAAGCTCTGGAAACACCATATATTTT

V gene: TRBV12-5
J gene: TRBJ2-2
clone size: -
D gene: TRBD2
CDR3 protein: CASARGGGETGELFF
CDR3 DNA: TGTGCTAGTGCCCGCGGGGGAGGGGAGACCGGGGAGCTGTTTTTT

V gene: TRBV11-2
J gene: TRBJ2-3
clone size: -
D gene: TRBD2
CDR3 protein: CASSPGLAADTQYF
CDR3 DNA: TGTGCCAGCAGCCCGGGACTAGCGGCAGATACGCAGTATTTT

V gene: TRBV27
J gene: TRBJ2-7
clone size: -
D gene: -
CDR3 protein: CASSLPGGEQYF
CDR3 DNA: TGTGCCAGCAGTTTGCCCGGGGGCGAGCAGTACTTC

V gene: TRBV28
J gene: TRBJ1-2
clone size: -
D gene: -
CDR3 protein: CASSPTPRYGYTF
CDR3 DNA: TGTGCCAGCAGTCCCACCCCACGTTATGGCTACACCTTC

V gene: TRBV6-1
J gene: TRBJ2-7
clone size: -
D gene: -
CDR3 protein: CASSEVTSSRAF
CDR3 DNA: TGTGCCAGCAGTGAAGTTACTAGTTCGAGGGCTTTC

V gene: TRBV7-2
J gene: TRBJ1-1
clone size: -
D gene: -
CDR3 protein: CASSLGSFEAFF
CDR3 DNA: TGTGCCAGCAGCTTAGGTTCATTTGAAGCTTTCTTT

V gene: TRBV2
J gene: TRBJ1-2
clone size: -
D gene: TRBD1
CDR3 protein: CASSPGTGTDYGYTF
CDR3 DNA: TGTGCCAGCAGTCCCGGGACAGGGACCGACTATGGCTACACCTTC

V gene: TRBV19
J gene: TRBJ2-2
clone size: -
D gene: TRBD1
CDR3 protein: CASSRDRVNTGELFF
CDR3 DNA: TGTGCCAGTAGCCGGGACAGGGTAAACACCGGGGAGCTGTTTTTT

V gene: TRBV19
J gene: TRBJ2-1
clone size: few
D gene: -
CDR3 protein: CASSISGANNEQFF
CDR3 DNA: TGTGCCAGTAGTATAAGTGGGGCCAACAATGAGCAGTTCTTC

V gene: TRBV28
J gene: TRBJ2-7
clone size: -
D gene: -
CDR3 protein: CASSRLGQISEQYF
CDR3 DNA: TGTGCCAGCAGTCGACTCGGACAGATATCCGAGCAGTACTTC

V gene: TRBV7-3
J gene: TRBJ2-1
clone size: -
D gene: -
CDR3 protein: CASSLGVMVQDEQFF
CDR3 DNA: TGTGCCAGCAGCTTAGGCGTCATGGTTCAAGACGAGCAGTTCTTC

V gene: TRBV13
J gene: TRBJ1-3
clone size: medium-sized
D gene: TRBD1
CDR3 protein: CASSIHRGQVSGNTIYF
CDR3 DNA: TGTGCCAGCAGCATTCACAGGGGTCAAGTCTCTGGAAACACCATATATTTT